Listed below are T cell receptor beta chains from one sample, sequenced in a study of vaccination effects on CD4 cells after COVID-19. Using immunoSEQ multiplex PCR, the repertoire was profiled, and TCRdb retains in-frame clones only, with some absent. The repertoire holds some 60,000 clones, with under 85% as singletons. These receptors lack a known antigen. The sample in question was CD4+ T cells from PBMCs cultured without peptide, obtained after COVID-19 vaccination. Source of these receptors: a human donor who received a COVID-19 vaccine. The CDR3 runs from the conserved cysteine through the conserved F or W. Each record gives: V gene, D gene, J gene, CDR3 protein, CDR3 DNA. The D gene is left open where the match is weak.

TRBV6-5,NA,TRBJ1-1,CASSSRNTEAFF,TGTGCCAGCAGTAGTCGGAACACTGAAGCTTTCTTT
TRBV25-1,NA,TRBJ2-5,CASSGGREWGGETQYF,TGTGCCAGCAGTGGGGGGCGCGAATGGGGGGGAGAGACCCAGTACTTC
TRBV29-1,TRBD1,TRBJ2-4,CSVADRGRPKNIQYF,TGCAGCGTGGCTGACAGGGGGCGCCCCAAAAACATTCAGTACTTC
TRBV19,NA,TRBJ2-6,CASNGISGANVLTF,TGTGCCAGTAACGGGATCTCTGGGGCCAACGTCCTGACTTTC
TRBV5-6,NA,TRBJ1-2,CASSPSRGGYTF,TGTGCCAGCAGCCCGTCTCGGGGAGGCTACACCTTC
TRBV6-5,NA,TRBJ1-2,CASTSGPGGRGYTF,TGTGCCAGCACTTCCGGGCCAGGAGGCCGGGGCTACACCTTC
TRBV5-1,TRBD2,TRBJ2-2,CASSAWGPSGITGELFF,TGCGCCAGCAGCGCTTGGGGTCCTAGCGGAATTACCGGGGAGCTGTTTTTT
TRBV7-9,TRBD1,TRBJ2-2,CASSLLSGQGRTGELFF,TGTGCCAGCAGCTTACTCAGTGGACAGGGACGGACCGGGGAGCTGTTTTTT
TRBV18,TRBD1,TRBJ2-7,CASSPRQGYEQYF,TGTGCCAGCTCACCCCGACAGGGCTACGAGCAGTACTTC
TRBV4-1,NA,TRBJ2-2,CASSQRFVPAGTGELFF,TGCGCCAGCAGCCAACGGTTCGTCCCAGCAGGCACCGGGGAGCTGTTTTTT
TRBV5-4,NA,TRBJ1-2,CASSLGREYGYTF,TGTGCCAGCAGCTTGGGTAGGGAGTATGGCTACACCTTC
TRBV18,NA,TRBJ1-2,CASSTWGEGGYTF,TGTGCCAGCTCGACCTGGGGGGAAGGAGGCTACACCTTC
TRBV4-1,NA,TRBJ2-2,CASSQEGGANTGELFF,TGCGCCAGCAGCCAAGAAGGCGGGGCGAACACCGGGGAGCTGTTTTTT
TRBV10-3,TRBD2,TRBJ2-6,CAISQGLAGEAGANVLTF,TGTGCCATCAGCCAGGGACTAGCGGGAGAAGCTGGGGCCAACGTCCTGACTTTC
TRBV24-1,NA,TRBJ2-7,CAPPGQMHSYEQYF,TGTGCCCCTCCAGGACAGATGCACTCCTACGAGCAGTACTTC
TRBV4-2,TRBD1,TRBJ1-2,CASSQDLRGRGGYTF,TGTGCCAGCAGCCAAGATCTTAGGGGGCGGGGGGGCTACACCTTC
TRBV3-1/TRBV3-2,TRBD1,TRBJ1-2,CASSQDATGGGGYTF,TGTGCCAGCAGCCAAGATGCGACAGGGGGTGGTGGCTACACCTTC
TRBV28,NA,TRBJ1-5,CASSDIISNQPQHF,TGTGCCAGCAGTGACATTATCAGCAATCAGCCCCAGCATTTT
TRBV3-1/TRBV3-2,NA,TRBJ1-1,CASSQGLGTEAFF,TGTGCCAGCAGCCAAGGACTGGGGACTGAAGCTTTCTTT
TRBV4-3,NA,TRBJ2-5,CASSQRFGPQETQYF,TGCGCCAGCAGCCAAAGGTTTGGACCCCAAGAGACCCAGTACTTC
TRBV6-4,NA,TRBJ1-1,CASSDGENTEAFF,TGTGCCAGCAGTGACGGGGAGAACACTGAAGCTTTCTTT
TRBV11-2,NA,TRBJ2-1,CASSLSGPYNEQFF,TGTGCCAGCAGCTTAAGCGGGCCGTACAATGAGCAGTTCTTC
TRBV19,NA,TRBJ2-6,CATHNSGANVLTF,TGTGCCACTCACAACTCTGGGGCCAACGTCCTGACTTTC